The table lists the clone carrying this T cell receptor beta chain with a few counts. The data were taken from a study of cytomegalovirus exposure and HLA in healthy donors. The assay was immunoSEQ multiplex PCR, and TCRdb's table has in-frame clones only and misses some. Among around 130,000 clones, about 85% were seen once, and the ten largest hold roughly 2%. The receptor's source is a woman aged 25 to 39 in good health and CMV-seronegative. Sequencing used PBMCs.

CDR3 nucleotide sequence: TGCGCCAGCAGCCAGGAGGACAGGAGCGATGGCTACACCTTC. It encodes CASSQEDRSDGYTF. The gene calls are TRBV4-1 and TRBJ1-2; 7 nucleotides match TRBD1. The CDR3 loop spans 14 amino acids. V was clipped by 3 bases and J by 6 bases; unmatched bases: 7. CDR1 MGHRA and CDR2 YSYEKL come from the germline V gene.